This TCR beta chain was captured in a study of cytomegalovirus exposure and HLA in healthy donors. Across the whole study: Roughly 180 million T cells yielded some 120 million unique TCR beta sequences in earlier analysis.

Looked up from germline, CDR1 is SGHNT and CDR2 is YYREEE (reference sequence). Deletions cut 0 bases from V and 4 bases from J, with 7 bases between. CDR3 size: 13 residues. The PCR used 60 Vbeta and 13 Jbeta primers. TCRdb keeps only in-frame clones here, not all; method: immunoSEQ multiplex PCR. The sample lists 150,000 to 200,000 clones, more than 75% occurring once. Comment on this clone: Its antigen remains unidentified.

Broader study findings: Immune exposure information available was restricted to CMV serostatus. The classifier reportedly diagnosed cytomegalovirus status with high specificity and sensitivity. Segments of the TCR beta V type were, in most cases, productive about 87% or about 30% of the time in an earlier analysis.

V is TRBV5-4 and J is TRBJ2-5, with D possibly TRBD1 on 5 matching bases. The sample comprised PBMCs. The receptor comes from a girl aged 2 to 10 in good health and CMV-seropositive. The CDR3 loop is CASSLGQSETQYF. The CDR3 DNA sequence: TGTGCCAGCAGCTTGGGACAGTCAGAGACCCAGTACTTC.